The clone carrying this T cell receptor (beta chain) was recorded only once. Its antigen is unknown. Repertoires were generated with immunoSEQ multiplex PCR, while TCRdb's copy carries only in-frame clones and drops some. Of about 150,000 clones listed, 75% to 90% are singletons. J was trimmed by 7 bases and V by 8 bases; bases with no gene match: 17. Germline V lookup: CDR1 SNHLY, CDR2 FYNNEI. CDR3 size: 16 residues. The data belong to a study of radiation and T cells in renal cell carcinoma. Described time point: blood 4 weeks post-SBRT, at nephrectomy. Treatment noted: 15 Gy SBRT to primary tumor, nephrectomy 4 weeks later. Nephrectomy followed 15 Gy stereotactic body radiation by 4 weeks. Study observations and caveats: In blood, top tumor clones expanded by 2 weeks, shrinking by 4. Without pretreatment biopsies, baseline tumor clonotype presence was undetermined.

The rearrangement joins TRBV2 to TRBJ1-5, with 7 bases lining up with TRBD1. The sequences come from blood, collected from a patient whose treatment included radiotherapy and nephrectomy. This TCR derives from a woman aged 45 to 65 with renal cell carcinoma. CDR3 sequence reads: CASSRDSVQGGQPQHF. The CDR3 nucleotides read TGTGCCAGCTCCCGGGACAGCGTCCAGGGAGGGCAGCCCCAGCATTTT.